This T cell receptor (beta chain) was documented in a study of shared clonotypes between healthy human individuals. Comments on this clone: The junction and the germline gene differ at one end; a read error may be behind it.

Researchers sequenced unsorted PBMC DNA using ten immunoSEQ deep assay plates. TCRdb's table, derived via immunoSEQ multiplex PCR, lists solely in-frame clones and lacks some. This table has about 480,000 clones, nearly 80% appearing once. The CDR3 sequence is 13 residues long. Germline assignment: CDR1 SQVTM and CDR2 ANQGSEA. The sequenced sample consisted of PBMCs. The sequence came from a woman between 40 and 55 years old in good health. Some clones in this sample may be carry-over from other donors' samples. The chain combines TRBV29-1 with TRBJ2-5; no firm D call. Here the CDR3 reads CSAERQPLETQYF. The CDR3 DNA sequence: TGCAGCGCTGAACGGCAGCCACTGGAGACCCAGTACTTC.